The 13 T cell receptor beta chains below were found in one sample sequenced in a study of T cell changes during pregnancy in multiple sclerosis. Assay: immunoSEQ multiplex PCR; the TCRdb copy retains only in-frame clones and omits some. This table has tens of thousands of clones, 92% appearing once. The specimen was peripheral blood, collected after pregnancy. These receptors were collected from a female donor with multiple sclerosis, enrolled in a pregnancy study.

The chain is built from TRBV13 and TRBJ1-2, with TRBD1 identical over 9 bases. The CDR3 contains 13 residues. CDR1 and CDR2 from the germline V gene are PRHDT and FYEKMQ (reference sequence). The ends lost 5 bases at V and 8 bases at J; junction bases unmatched: 6. In nucleotides, the CDR3 is TGTGCCAGCAGCCAAGGGACAGGGTACGGCTACACCTTC. This gives the protein CASSQGTGYGYTF.

In its sample, this clone was seen once. The V and J genes are TRBV2 and TRBJ2-1; D perhaps matches TRBD2 (5 bases). The CDR3 has 11 residues. Germline lookup yields CDR1 SNHLY and CDR2 FYNNEI. V lost 6 bases, J lost 15 bases, and 15 bases lay in between. The CDR3 DNA sequence: TGTGCCAGCAGCGAGAGTTGGACTGTGTTCTTC. It codes for CASSESWTVFF.

Only one count was recorded for this clone. The J gene is TRBJ1-1, the V gene TRBV2, with D tentatively TRBD1 (5 bases). CDR1 is SNHLY and CDR2 is FYNNEI in the germline V gene. V dropped 7 bases and J dropped 3 bases, with 9 bases sitting between them. This CDR3 is built from 12 residues. CDR3 in DNA: TGTGCCAGCAACACAGGTGACACTGAAGCTTTCTTT. Translation: CASNTGDTEAFF.

J is TRBJ2-1 and V is TRBV20-1, with D possibly being TRBD1 (6 bases). The germline CDR1 and CDR2 sequences are DFQATT and SNEGSKA (reference sequence). The V end lost 5 bases, the J end lost 10 bases, and 9 bases lay between the germline ends. The CDR3 sequence is 10 residues long. CDR3 DNA: TGCAGTGCTTTCACAGGGGAGCAGTTCTTC. It is translated as CSAFTGEQFF.

The chain couples TRBV6-1 to TRBJ2-1; 9 positions agree with TRBD2. The V and J ends lost 2 bases and 4 bases, in that order; junction bases with no gene match: 0. Germline CDR1 and CDR2: MNHNS and SASEGT. The CDR3 consists of 14 residues. The CDR3 loop is CASSELAGYNEQFF. CDR3 sequence (DNA): TGTGCCAGCAGTGAACTAGCGGGGTACAATGAGCAGTTCTTC.

The rearrangement links TRBV19 to TRBJ2-3, with 8 bases identical to TRBD2. After removal of 2 bases from V and 2 bases from J, the junction contained 6 bases not matched to a gene. Per germline, CDR1 LNHDA and CDR2 SQIVND (reference sequence). The CDR3 loop spans 16 amino acids. The CDR3 sequence is CASSIPTSGSTDTQYF. As DNA, the CDR3 is TGTGCCAGTAGTATACCCACTAGCGGATCCACAGATACGCAGTATTTT.

This chain links TRBV18 with TRBJ1-2; TRBD1 might be the D (5 bases). The CDR3 has 15 amino acids. Germline CDR1 KGHSH, CDR2 LQKENI. V shed 2 bases and J shed 0 bases, with 10 bases lying between them. For the CDR3, the DNA is TGTGCCAGCTCACCAGCCGGGGGTGCTAACTATGGCTACACCTTC. It yields the protein CASSPAGGANYGYTF.

This clone showed up many times. The gene calls are TRBV28 and TRBJ1-2, with 9 bases fitting TRBD1. CDR1 is MDHEN, CDR2 SYDVKM, per germline. This CDR3 spans 15 amino acids. The junction had 5 bases not matched to a gene; V was cut back by 4 bases and J by 2 bases. CDR3 sequence (DNA): TGTGCCAGCAGTTCGTCGACAGGGGGGAACTATGGCTACACCTTC. The encoded protein is CASSSSTGGNYGYTF.

This rearrangement joins TRBV11-2 to TRBJ2-7, with TRBD2 matching over 11 bases. The germline V gene has CDR1 SGHAT and CDR2 FQNNGV. The trim removed 6 bases at V and 0 bases at J, leaving 4 bases unmatched. This CDR3 has 15 residues. This CDR3 is CASSTSGSLSYEQYF. CDR3 nucleotides: TGTGCCAGCAGTACTAGCGGGAGCCTCTCCTACGAGCAGTACTTC. Using reference TRBV11-2 and TRBJ2-7 for the parts outside the CDR3, the full variable domain is EAGVAQSPRYKIIEKRQSVAFWCNPISGHATLYWYQQILGQGPKLLIQFQNNGVVDDSQLPKDRFSAERLKGVDSTLKIQPAKLEDSAVYLCASSTSGSLSYEQYFGPGTRLTVT.

J is TRBJ2-5 and V is TRBV7-6; no firm D call. This CDR3 comprises 11 residues. Trimming pared 5 bases from V and 9 bases from J, leaving 10 bases between. Per germline, CDR1 SGHVS and CDR2 FNYEAQ. CDR3 nucleotides: TGTGCCAGCAGCCCCGAGATAGCCCAGTACTTC. Encoded protein: CASSPEIAQYF.

The chain employs TRBV11-2 and TRBJ1-1, with D maybe TRBD1 (5 bases). The germline V gene has CDR1 SGHAT and CDR2 FQNNGV. The CDR3 length is 14 residues. With 5 bases removed from V and 5 bases from J, the gap between germline ends came to 15 bases. The DNA for the CDR3 is TGTGCCAGCAGCCCCGGACAACGGCGGACTGAAGCTTTCTTT. Translated: CASSPGQRRTEAFF. The full variable domain, with the rest looked up from reference TRBV11-2 and TRBJ1-1, is EAGVAQSPRYKIIEKRQSVAFWCNPISGHATLYWYQQILGQGPKLLIQFQNNGVVDDSQLPKDRFSAERLKGVDSTLKIQPAKLEDSAVYLCASSPGQRRTEAFFGQGTRLTVV.

V usage is TRBV6-7 and J usage is TRBJ2-5; 11 nucleotides agree with TRBD2. TRBV6-7 falls under the ORF class, with uncertain function. V lost 6 bases, J lost 5 bases, and 11 bases stayed unmatched. This CDR3 contains 16 residues. The CDR3: CASSPPIAGGRETQYF. CDR3 sequence (DNA): TGTGCCAGCAGCCCCCCCATAGCGGGAGGGCGGGAGACCCAGTACTTC.

V gene TRBV27 combines with J gene TRBJ2-7, with TRBD2 matching over 14 bases. The V and J ends lost 4 bases and 12 bases, in that order; junction bases with no gene match: 5. The CDR3 loop spans 13 amino acids. The V gene's germline CDR1 is MNHEY and CDR2 SMNVEV (reference sequence). CDR3 DNA sequence: TGTGCCAGCAGTTCGGGACTAGCGGGAGTATGGTACTTC. The encoded protein is CASSSGLAGVWYF.